One sample yielded the 9 T cell receptor beta chains listed below, sequenced in a study of cytomegalovirus exposure and HLA in healthy donors (dated by TCRdb to about 2017). Library preparation used the immunoSEQ multiplex PCR assay. For the multiplex PCR, a mixture combining 60 forward primers for TCR Vbeta segments and 13 reverse primers for TCR Jbeta segments was used. TCRdb took this table from immuneACCESS and kept in-frame rearrangements with V and J called. Such tables lack part of the clones; where checked against another copy, unresolved V genes explain under half of the gap, and the rest is unexplained. The table for this sample lists about 130,000 clones; just under 75% of them were counted only once. The ten biggest clones cover around 7% of the sample. The sample was PBMCs. Receptor source: a man aged 40-50 years in good health and CMV-seropositive.

The chain uses TRBV5-1 and TRBJ2-7; 7 nucleotides line up with TRBD1. CDR1 is SGHRS, CDR2 YFSETQ, per germline. This CDR3 spans 14 amino acids. V dropped 6 bases and J dropped 4; count of bases not matched to a gene: 10. CDR3: CASKQPGQPYEQYF. The CDR3 region has the DNA TGCGCCAGCAAGCAACCGGGACAGCCGTACGAGCAGTACTTC. Full variable domain (missing parts from reference TRBV5-1 and TRBJ2-7): KAGVTQTPRYLIKTRGQQVTLSCSPISGHRSVSWYQQTPGQGLQFLFEYFSETQRNKGNFPGRFSGRQFSNSRSEMNVSTLELGDSALYLCASKQPGQPYEQYFGPGTRLTVT.

The gene calls are TRBV19 and TRBJ2-7; TRBD2 aligns across 7 bases. Germline lookup yields CDR1 LNHDA and CDR2 SQIVND (reference sequence). V gave up 3 bases and J gave up 1 base; unmatched junction bases: 6. This CDR3 is 15 amino acids long. The CDR3 DNA follows: TGTGCCAGTAGTATTGGACTAGATAGTTCCTACGAGCAGTACTTC. Its translation is CASSIGLDSSYEQYF.

The CDR3 region is CASSIDRGQSNYGYTF. CDR3 nucleotides: TGTGCCAGTAGTATAGACCGCGGACAGAGTAACTATGGCTACACCTTC. The rearrangement joins TRBV19 to TRBJ1-2; a weak D match, TRBD1 (6 bases). V was trimmed by 0 bases and J by 1 base, leaving 12 bases between them. CDR1 is LNHDA, CDR2 SQIVND, per germline (reference sequence). This CDR3 contains 16 residues.

CDR3 coding DNA: TGTGCCATCAGTGAGACTAGCGGGGGGGGGAACACCGGGGAGCTGTTTTTT. It specifies CAISETSGGGNTGELFF. The V and J genes are TRBV10-3 and TRBJ2-2; 13 positions agree with TRBD2. CDR1 is ENHRY, CDR2 SYGVKD, per germline. The CDR3 covers 17 residues. V shed 2 bases, J shed 1 base, and the junction held 1 base outside the gene matches.

The chain links TRBV11-2 to TRBJ2-1; tentative D call: TRBD2 (7 bases). The CDR3 is 15 amino acids. Germline lookup yields CDR1 SGHAT and CDR2 FQNNGV. V was pared by 4 bases and J by 10 bases, with 20 bases between. The CDR3: CASSSEGGGAREQFF. The DNA for the CDR3 is TGTGCCAGCAGCTCGGAGGGTGGGGGGGCCCGGGAGCAGTTCTTC.

This chain links TRBV11-2 with TRBJ2-7; TRBD1 matches at 8 bases. The germline gives CDR1 SGHAT, CDR2 FQNNGV. CDR3 size: 15 residues. V lost 6 bases and J lost 4; bases outside the gene matches: 11. As DNA, the CDR3 is TGTGCCAGCAGATCCGGACAGGGTACTTTTTACGAGCAGTACTTC. This gives the protein CASRSGQGTFYEQYF. Filled out from reference TRBV11-2 and TRBJ2-7, the complete variable domain reads EAGVAQSPRYKIIEKRQSVAFWCNPISGHATLYWYQQILGQGPKLLIQFQNNGVVDDSQLPKDRFSAERLKGVDSTLKIQPAKLEDSAVYLCASRSGQGTFYEQYFGPGTRLTVT.

The chain combines TRBV27 with TRBJ2-5, with no clear D. V dropped 11 bases and J dropped 9 bases, with 7 bases sitting between them. The CDR3 extends over 8 amino acids. Looked up from germline, CDR1 is MNHEY and CDR2 is SMNVEV (reference sequence). For the CDR3, the DNA is TGTGCCCTCCGGGCCCAGTACTTC. Its protein product is CALRAQYF.

This clone has a single count. V usage is TRBV5-1 and J usage is TRBJ2-3; weak D call: TRBD1 (5 bases). The CDR3 length is 15 residues. Trimming took 4 bases from V and 5 from J, leaving 17 bases between them. Germline V gene data show CDR1 as SGHRS and CDR2 as YFSETQ. CDR3 sequence reads: CASSPADAGKDTQYF. The CDR3 DNA reads as TGCGCCAGCAGCCCGGCTGACGCAGGGAAAGATACGCAGTATTTT.

This chain connects TRBV6-1 to TRBJ1-4; D possibly corresponds to TRBD1 (5 bases). Germline lookup yields CDR1 MNHNS and CDR2 SASEGT. The CDR3 spans 16 residues. Between the trimmed V and J ends, which lost 2 bases and 14 bases, there was a span of 24 bases. The CDR3 nucleotides read TGTGCCAGCAGTGAAAACATCTTGGGGCCAACGAGAATTCTGTTTTTT. Its translation: CASSENILGPTRILFF.